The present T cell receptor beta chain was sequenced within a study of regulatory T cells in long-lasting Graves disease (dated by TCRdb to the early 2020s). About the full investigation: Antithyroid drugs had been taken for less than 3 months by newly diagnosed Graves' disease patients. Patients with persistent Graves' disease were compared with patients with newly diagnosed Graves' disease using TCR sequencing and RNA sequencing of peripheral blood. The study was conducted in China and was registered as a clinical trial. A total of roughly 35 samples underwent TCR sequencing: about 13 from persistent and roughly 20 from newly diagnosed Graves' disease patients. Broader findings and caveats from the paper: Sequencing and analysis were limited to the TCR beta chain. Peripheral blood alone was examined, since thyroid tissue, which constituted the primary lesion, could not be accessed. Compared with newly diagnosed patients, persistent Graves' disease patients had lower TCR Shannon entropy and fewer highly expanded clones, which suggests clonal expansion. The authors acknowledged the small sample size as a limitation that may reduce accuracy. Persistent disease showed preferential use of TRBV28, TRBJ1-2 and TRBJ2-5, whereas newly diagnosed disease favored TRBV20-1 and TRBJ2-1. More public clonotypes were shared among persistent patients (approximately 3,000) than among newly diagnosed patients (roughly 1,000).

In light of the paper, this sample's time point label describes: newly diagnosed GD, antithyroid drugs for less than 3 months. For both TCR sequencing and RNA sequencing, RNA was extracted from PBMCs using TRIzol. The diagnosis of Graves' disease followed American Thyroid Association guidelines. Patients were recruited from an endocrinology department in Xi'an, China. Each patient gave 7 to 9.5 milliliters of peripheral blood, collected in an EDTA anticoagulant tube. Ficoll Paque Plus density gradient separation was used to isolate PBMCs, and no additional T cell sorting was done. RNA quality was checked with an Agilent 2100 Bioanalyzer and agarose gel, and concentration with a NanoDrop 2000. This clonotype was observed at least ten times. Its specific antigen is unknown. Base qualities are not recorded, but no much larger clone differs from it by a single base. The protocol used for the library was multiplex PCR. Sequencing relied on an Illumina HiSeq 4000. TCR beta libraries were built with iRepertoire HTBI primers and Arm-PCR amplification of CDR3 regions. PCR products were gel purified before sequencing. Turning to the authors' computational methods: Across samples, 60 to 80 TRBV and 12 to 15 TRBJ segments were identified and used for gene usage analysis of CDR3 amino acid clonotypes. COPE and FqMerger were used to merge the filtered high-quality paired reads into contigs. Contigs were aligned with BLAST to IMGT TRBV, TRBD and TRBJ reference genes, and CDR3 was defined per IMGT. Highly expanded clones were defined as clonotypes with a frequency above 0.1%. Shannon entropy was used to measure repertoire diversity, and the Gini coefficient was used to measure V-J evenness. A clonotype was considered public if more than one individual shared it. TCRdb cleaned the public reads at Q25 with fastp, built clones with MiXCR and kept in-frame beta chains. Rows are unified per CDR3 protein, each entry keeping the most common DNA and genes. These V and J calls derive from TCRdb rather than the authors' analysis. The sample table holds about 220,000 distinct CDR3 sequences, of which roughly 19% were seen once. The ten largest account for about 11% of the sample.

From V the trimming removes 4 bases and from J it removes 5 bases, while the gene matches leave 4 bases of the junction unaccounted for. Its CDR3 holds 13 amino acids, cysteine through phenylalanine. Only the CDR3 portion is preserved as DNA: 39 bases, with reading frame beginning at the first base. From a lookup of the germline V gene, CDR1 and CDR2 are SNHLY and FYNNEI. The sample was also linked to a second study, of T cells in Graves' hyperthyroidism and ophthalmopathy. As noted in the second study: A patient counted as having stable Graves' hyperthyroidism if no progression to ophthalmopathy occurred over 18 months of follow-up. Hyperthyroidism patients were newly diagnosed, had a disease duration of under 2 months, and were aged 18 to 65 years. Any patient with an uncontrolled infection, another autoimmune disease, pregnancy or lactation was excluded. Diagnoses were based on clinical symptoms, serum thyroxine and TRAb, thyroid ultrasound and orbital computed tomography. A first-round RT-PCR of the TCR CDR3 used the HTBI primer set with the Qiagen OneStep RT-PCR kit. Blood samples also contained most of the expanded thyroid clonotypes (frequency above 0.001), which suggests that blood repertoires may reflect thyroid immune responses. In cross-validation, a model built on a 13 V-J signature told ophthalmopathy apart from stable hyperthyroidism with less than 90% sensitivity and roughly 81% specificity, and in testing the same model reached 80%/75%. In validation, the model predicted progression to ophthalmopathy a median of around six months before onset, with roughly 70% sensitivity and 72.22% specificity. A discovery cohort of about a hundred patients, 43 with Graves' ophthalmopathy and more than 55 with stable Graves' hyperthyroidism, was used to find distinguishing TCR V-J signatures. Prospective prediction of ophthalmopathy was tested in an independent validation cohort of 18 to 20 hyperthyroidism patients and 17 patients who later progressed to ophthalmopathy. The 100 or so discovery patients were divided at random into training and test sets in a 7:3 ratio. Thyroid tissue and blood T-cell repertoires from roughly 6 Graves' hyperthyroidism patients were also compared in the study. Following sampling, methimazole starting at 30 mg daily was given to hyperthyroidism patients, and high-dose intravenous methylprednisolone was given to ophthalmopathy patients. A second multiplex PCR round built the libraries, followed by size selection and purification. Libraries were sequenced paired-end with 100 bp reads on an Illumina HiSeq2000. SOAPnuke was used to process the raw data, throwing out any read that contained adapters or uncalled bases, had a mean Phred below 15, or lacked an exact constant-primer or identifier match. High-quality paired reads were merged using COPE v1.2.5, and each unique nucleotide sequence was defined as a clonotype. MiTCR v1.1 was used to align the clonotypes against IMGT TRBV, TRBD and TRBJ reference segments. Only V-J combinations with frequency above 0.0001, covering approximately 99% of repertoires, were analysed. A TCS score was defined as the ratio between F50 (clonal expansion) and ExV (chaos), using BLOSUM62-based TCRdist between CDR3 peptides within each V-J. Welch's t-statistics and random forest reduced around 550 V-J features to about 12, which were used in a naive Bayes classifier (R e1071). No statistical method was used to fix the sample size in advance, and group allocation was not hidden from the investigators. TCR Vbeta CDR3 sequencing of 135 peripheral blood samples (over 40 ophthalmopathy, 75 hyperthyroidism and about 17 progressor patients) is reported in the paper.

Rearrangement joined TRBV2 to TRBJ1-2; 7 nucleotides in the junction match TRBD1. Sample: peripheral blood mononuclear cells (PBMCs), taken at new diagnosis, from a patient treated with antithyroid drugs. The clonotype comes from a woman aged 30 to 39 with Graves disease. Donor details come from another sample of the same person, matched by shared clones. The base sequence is TGTGCCAGCAGTGGACTGGGACAGTATGGCTACACCTTC. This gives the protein CASSGLGQYGYTF.